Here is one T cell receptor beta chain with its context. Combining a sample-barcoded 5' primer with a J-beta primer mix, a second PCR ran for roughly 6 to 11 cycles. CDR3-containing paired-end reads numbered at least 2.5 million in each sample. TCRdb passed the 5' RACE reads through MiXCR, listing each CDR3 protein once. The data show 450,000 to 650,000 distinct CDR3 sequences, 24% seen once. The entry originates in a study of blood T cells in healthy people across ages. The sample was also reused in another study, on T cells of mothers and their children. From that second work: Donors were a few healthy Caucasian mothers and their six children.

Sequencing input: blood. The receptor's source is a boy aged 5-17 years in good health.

The CDR3 loop is CATHGPTSGRPEQFF. The CDR3 DNA follows: TGTGCCACCCACGGACCGACTAGCGGGAGACCTGAGCAGTTCTTC. This chain connects TRBV6-2 or TRBV6-3 to TRBJ2-1, with TRBD2 matching 12 bases. The V gene end was trimmed by 10 bases and the J gene end by 9 bases; junction bases not matched to a gene: 13. The germline V gene has CDR1 MNHEY and CDR2 SVGEGT. The CDR3 sequence is 15 residues long.